This T cell receptor (beta chain) appears in the sequencing data of a study of cytomegalovirus exposure and HLA in healthy donors. In the study overall: In an earlier analysis, some 110 million unique TCR beta sequences were found from some 180 million T cells. Study-level points and caveats: After further analysis at a later stage, 16,951 TCR beta sequences were associated with HLA alleles at 0.05 false discovery rate.

About this clone itself: Its antigen remains unidentified. The conserved closing phenylalanine or tryptophan is absent in this CDR3, likely reflecting a read error.

CDR1 and CDR2 (germline): LNHDA, SQIVND (reference sequence). Trimming pared 4 bases from V and 1 base from J, leaving 16 bases between. This CDR3 spans 16 amino acids. PCR employed 60 Vbeta and 13 Jbeta primers. The protocol was immunoSEQ multiplex PCR, while the TCRdb copy is restricted to in-frame clones and leaves out a portion. The data show 90,000 to 140,000 clones, with approximately 72% seen just once and 1.3% held by the top ten. The sequence was collected from a man aged 25 to 40 in good health and CMV-seronegative. The chain joins TRBV19 to TRBJ1-2; tentative D call: TRBD1 (6 bases). Sequenced sample: PBMCs. The CDR3 coding sequence is TGTGCCAGTAGTACACTGACGTACAGGGTTAACTATGGCTACACCCTC. Its translation is CASSTLTYRVNYGYTL.